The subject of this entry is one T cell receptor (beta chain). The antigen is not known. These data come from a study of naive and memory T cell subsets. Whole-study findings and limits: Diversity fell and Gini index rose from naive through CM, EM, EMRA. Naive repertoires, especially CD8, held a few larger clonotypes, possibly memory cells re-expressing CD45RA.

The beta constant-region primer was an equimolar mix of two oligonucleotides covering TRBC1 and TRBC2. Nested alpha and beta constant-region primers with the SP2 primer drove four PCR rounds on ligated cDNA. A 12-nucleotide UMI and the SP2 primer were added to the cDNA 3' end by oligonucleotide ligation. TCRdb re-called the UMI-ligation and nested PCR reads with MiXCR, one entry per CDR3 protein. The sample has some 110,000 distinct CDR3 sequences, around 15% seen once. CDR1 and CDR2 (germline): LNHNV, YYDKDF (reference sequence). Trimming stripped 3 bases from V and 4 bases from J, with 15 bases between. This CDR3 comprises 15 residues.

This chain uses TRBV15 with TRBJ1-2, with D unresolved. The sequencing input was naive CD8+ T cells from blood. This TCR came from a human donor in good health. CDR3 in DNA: TGTGCCACCAGCAGGGTAGGCACAGCCAGCTATGGCTACACCTTC. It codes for CATSRVGTASYGYTF.